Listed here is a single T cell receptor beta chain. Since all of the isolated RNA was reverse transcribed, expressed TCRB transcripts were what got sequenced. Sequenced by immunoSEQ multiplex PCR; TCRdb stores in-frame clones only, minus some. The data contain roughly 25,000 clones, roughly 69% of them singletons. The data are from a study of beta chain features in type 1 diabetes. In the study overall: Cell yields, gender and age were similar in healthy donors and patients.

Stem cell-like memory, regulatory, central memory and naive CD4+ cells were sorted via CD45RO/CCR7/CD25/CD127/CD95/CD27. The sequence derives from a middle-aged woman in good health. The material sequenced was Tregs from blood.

CDR3 coding DNA: TGTGCCAGCAGGATACTCGGGACTGGCCTCGCCGAGCAGTACTTC. It codes for CASRILGTGLAEQYF. This chain connects TRBV6-1 to TRBJ2-7; the D gene is possibly TRBD2 (6 bases). Germline CDR1 is MNHNS and CDR2 is SASEGT. CDR3 size: 15 residues. V gave up 6 bases and J gave up 6 bases, with 21 bases separating them.